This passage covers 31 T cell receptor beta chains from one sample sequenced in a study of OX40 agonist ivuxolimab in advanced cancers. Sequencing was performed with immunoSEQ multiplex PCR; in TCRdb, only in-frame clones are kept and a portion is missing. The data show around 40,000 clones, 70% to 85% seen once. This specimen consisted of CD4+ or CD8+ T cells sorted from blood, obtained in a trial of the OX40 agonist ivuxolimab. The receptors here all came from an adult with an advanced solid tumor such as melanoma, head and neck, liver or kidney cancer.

The DNA for the CDR3 is TGTGCCAGCAGTATAGGGGGAGGGGGAAGAAACATTCAGTACTTC. This codes for CASSIGGGGRNIQYF. The genes are TRBV6-5 and TRBJ2-4; the D gene is possibly TRBD2 (7 bases). Trimming cost V 5 bases and J 6 bases, with 17 bases left between them. Germline CDR1 and CDR2: MNHEY and SVGAGI. The CDR3 has 15 amino acids.

As DNA, the CDR3 is TGTGCCAGCAGTCCCATCTGGGGCGTTGACAATGAGCAGTTCTTC. Encoded protein: CASSPIWGVDNEQFF. The genes are TRBV27 and TRBJ2-1; D is possibly TRBD1 (5 bases). CDR1 MNHEY and CDR2 SMNVEV come from the germline V gene (reference sequence). Trimming stripped 5 bases from V and 5 bases from J, with 16 bases between. CDR3 length: 15 residues.

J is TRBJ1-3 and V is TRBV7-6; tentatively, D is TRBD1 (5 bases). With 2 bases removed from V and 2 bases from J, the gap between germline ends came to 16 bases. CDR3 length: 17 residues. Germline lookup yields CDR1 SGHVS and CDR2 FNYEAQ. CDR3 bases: TGTGCCAGCAGCTTAAGGGGACGACAGATAGCTGGAAACACCATATATTTT. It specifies CASSLRGRQIAGNTIYF.

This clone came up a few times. The CDR3 is CASKRAGLFEQYF. The CDR3, as DNA: TGTGCCAGCAAGAGAGCGGGACTCTTCGAGCAGTACTTC. The chain employs TRBV2 and TRBJ2-7; TRBD2 matches at 7 bases. Germline CDR1 SNHLY, CDR2 FYNNEI. The junction had 9 bases not matched to a gene; V was cut back by 7 bases and J by 6 bases. CDR3 length: 13 residues. Full variable domain (missing parts from reference TRBV2 and TRBJ2-7): EPEVTQTPSHQVTQMGQEVILRCVPISNHLYFYWYRQILGQKVEFLVSFYNNEISEKSEIFDDQFSVERPDGSNFTLKIRSTKLEDSAMYFCASKRAGLFEQYFGPGTRLTVT.

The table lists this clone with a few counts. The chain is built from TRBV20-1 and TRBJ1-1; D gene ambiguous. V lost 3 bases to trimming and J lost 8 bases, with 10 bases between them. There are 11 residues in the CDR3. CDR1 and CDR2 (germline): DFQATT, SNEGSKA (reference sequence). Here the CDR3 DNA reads TGCAGTGCTAGCGATCCGAGAGAAGCTTTCTTT. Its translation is CSASDPREAFF.

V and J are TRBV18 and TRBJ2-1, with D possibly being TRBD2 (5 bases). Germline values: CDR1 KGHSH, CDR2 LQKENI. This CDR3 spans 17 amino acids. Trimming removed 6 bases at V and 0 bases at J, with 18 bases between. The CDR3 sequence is CASSPRESVSSYNEQFF. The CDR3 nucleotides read TGTGCCAGCTCCCCCCGGGAAAGCGTGAGCTCCTACAATGAGCAGTTCTTC.

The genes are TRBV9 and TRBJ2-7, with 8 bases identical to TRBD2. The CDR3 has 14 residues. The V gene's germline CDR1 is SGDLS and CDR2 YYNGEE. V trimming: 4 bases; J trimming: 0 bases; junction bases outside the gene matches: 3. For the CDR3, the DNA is TGTGCCAGCAGCCCCGGACTAGCCTCCTACGAGCAGTACTTC. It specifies CASSPGLASYEQYF. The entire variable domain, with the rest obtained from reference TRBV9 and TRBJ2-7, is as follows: DSGVTQTPKHLITATGQRVTLRCSPRSGDLSVYWYQQSLDQGLQFLIQYYNGEERAKGNILERFSAQQFPDLHSELNLSSLELGDSALYFCASSPGLASYEQYFGPGTRLTVT.

As DNA, the CDR3 is TGCAGCGGGAGTCAGGGTATGGACACTGAAGCTTTCTTT. This translates into CSGSQGMDTEAFF. The chain has TRBV29-1 and TRBJ1-1; TRBD1 might be the D (5 bases). Between the trimmed V and J ends, which lost 7 bases and 3 bases, there was a span of 15 bases. The CDR3 covers 13 residues. The germline V gene has CDR1 SQVTM and CDR2 ANQGSEA.

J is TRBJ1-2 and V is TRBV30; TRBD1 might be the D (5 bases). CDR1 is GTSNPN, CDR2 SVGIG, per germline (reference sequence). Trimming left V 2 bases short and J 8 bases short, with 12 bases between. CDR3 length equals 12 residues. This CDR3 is CAWSSGTRGYTF. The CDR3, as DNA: TGTGCCTGGAGTTCTGGGACGAGAGGCTACACCTTC. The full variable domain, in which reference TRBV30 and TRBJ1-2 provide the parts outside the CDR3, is SQTIHQWPATLVQPVGSPLSLECTVEGTSNPNLYWYRQAAGRGLQLLFYSVGIGQISSEVPQNLSASRPQDRQFILSSKKLLLSDSGFYLCAWSSGTRGYTFGSGTRLTVV.

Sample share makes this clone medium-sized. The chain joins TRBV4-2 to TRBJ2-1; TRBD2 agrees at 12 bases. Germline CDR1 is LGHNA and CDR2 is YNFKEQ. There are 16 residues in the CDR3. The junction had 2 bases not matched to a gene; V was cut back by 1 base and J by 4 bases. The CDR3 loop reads CASSQGTSGAYNEQFF. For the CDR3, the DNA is TGTGCCAGCAGCCAAGGGACTAGCGGGGCGTACAATGAGCAGTTCTTC.

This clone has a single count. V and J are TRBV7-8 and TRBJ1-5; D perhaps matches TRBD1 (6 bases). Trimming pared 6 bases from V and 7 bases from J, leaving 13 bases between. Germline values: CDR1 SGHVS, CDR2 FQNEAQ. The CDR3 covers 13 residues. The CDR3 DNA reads TGTGCCAGCAGTTACCCAGGGGCCCAGCCCCAGCATTTT. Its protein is CASSYPGAQPQHF. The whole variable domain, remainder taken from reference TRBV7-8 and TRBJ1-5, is GAGVSQSPRYKVAKRGQDVALRCDPISGHVSLFWYQQALGQGPEFLTYFQNEAQLDKSGLPSDRFFAERPEGSVSTLKIQRTQQEDSAVYLCASSYPGAQPQHFGDGTRLSIL.

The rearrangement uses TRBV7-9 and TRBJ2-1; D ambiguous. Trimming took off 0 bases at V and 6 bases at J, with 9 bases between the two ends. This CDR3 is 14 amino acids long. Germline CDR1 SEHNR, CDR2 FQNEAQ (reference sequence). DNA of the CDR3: TGTGCCAGCAGCTTAGCAGCAGCCTTCAATGAGCAGTTCTTC. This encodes CASSLAAAFNEQFF.

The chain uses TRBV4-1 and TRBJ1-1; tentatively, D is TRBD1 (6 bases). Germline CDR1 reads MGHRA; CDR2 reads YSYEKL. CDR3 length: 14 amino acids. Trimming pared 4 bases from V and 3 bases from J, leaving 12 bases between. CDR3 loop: CASSLGNRDTEAFF. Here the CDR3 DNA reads TGCGCCAGCAGCCTTGGGAACAGGGACACTGAAGCTTTCTTT.

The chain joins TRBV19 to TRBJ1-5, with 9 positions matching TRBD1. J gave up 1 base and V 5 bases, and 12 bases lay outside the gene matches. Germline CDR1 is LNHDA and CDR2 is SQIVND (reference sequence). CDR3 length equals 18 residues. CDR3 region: CASSVRDRAYRSNQPQHF. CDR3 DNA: TGTGCCAGTAGTGTCCGGGACAGGGCATATCGGAGCAATCAGCCCCAGCATTTT. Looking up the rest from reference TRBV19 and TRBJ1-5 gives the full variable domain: DGGITQSPKYLFRKEGQNVTLSCEQNLNHDAMYWYRQDPGQGLRLIYYSQIVNDFQKGDIAEGYSVSREKKESFPLTVTSAQKNPTAFYLCASSVRDRAYRSNQPQHFGDGTRLSIL.

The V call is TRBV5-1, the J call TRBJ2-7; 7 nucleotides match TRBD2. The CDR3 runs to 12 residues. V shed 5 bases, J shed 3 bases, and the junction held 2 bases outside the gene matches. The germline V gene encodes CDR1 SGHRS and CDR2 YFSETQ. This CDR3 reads CASSWGGYEQYF. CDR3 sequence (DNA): TGCGCCAGCAGTTGGGGGGGCTACGAGCAGTACTTC.

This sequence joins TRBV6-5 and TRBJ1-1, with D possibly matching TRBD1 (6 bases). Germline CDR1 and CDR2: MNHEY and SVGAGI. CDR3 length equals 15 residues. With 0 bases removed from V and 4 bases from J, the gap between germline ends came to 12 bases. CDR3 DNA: TGTGCCAGCAGTTACTCTGAGGGGGTCGGCACTGAAGCTTTCTTT. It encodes CASSYSEGVGTEAFF.

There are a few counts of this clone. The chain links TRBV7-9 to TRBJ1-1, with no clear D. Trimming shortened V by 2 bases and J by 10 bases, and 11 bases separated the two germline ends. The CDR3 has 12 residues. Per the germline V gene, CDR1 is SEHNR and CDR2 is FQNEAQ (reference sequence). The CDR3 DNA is TGTGCCAGCAGCTTATCTCTCGGTGTAGCTTTCTTT. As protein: CASSLSLGVAFF.

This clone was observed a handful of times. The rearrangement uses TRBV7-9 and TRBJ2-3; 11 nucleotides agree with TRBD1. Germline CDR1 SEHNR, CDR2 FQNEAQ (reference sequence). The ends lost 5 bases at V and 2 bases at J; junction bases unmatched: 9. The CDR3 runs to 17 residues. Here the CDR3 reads CASSPLLGQGATDTQYF. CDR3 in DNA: TGTGCCAGCAGCCCCTTACTCGGACAGGGGGCCACAGATACGCAGTATTTT. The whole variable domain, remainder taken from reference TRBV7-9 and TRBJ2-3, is DTGVSQNPRHKITKRGQNVTFRCDPISEHNRLYWYRQTLGQGPEFLTYFQNEAQLEKSRLLSDRFSAERPKGSFSTLEIQRTEQGDSAMYLCASSPLLGQGATDTQYFGPGTRLTVL.

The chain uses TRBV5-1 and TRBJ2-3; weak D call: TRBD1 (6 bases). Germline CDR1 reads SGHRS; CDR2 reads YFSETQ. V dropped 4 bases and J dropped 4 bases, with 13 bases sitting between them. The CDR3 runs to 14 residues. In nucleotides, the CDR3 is TGCGCCAGCAGCCTTGAGGGGGTTGCAGATACGCAGTATTTT. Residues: CASSLEGVADTQYF.

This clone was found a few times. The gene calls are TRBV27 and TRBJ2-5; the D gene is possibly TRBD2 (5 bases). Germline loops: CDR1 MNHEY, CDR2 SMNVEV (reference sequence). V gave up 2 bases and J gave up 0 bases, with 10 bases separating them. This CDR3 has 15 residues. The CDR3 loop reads CASSLQRQDQETQYF. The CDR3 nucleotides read TGTGCCAGCAGTTTACAGCGGCAGGACCAAGAGACCCAGTACTTC.

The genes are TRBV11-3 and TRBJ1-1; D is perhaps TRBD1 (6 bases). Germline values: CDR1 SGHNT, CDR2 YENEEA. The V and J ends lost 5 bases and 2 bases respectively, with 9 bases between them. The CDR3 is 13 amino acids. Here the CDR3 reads CASSVGGNTEAFF. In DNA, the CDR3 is TGTGCCAGCAGCGTAGGGGGAAACACTGAAGCTTTCTTT. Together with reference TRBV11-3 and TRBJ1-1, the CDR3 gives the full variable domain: EAGVVQSPRYKIIEKKQPVAFWCNPISGHNTLYWYLQNLGQGPELLIRYENEEAVDDSQLPKDRFSAERLKGVDSTLKIQPAELGDSAVYLCASSVGGNTEAFFGQGTRLTVV.

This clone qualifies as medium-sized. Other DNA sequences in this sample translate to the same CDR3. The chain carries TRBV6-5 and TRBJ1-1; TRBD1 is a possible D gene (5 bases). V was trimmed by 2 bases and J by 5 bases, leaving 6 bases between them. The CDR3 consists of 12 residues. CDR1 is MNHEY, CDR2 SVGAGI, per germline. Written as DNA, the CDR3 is TGTGCCAGCAGTTACGGGGGAACTGAAGCTTTCTTT. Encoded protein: CASSYGGTEAFF.

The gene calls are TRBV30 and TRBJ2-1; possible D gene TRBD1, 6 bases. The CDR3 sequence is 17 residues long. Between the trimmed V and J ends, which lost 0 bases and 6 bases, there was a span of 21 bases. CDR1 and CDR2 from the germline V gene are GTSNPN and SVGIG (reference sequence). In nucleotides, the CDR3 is TGTGCCTGGAGTGTGGGAATTGGGGGCGCGGCGGGCAATGAGCAGTTCTTC. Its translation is CAWSVGIGGAAGNEQFF. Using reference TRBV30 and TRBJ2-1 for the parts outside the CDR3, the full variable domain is SQTIHQWPATLVQPVGSPLSLECTVEGTSNPNLYWYRQAAGRGLQLLFYSVGIGQISSEVPQNLSASRPQDRQFILSSKKLLLSDSGFYLCAWSVGIGGAAGNEQFFGPGTRLTVL.

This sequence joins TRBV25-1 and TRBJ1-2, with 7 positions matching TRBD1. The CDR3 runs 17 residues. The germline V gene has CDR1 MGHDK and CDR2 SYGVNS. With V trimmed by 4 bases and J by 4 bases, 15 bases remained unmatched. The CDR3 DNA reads TGTGCCAGCAGTGCCCTCTATGGGGACAGTGCGTTCTATGGCTACACCTTC. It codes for CASSALYGDSAFYGYTF.

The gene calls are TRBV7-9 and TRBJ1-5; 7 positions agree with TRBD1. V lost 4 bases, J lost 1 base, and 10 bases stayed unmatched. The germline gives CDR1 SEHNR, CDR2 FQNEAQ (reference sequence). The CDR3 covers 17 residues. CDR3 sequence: CASSSRQGGRSNQPQHF. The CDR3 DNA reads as TGTGCCAGCAGCTCGAGACAGGGAGGCAGGAGCAATCAGCCCCAGCATTTT.

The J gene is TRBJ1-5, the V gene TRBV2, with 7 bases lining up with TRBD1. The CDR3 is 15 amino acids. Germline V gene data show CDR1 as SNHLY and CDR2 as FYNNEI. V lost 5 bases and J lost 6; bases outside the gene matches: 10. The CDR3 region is CASSLTGVAGQPQHF. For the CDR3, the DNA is TGTGCCAGCAGTCTTACAGGGGTGGCGGGTCAGCCCCAGCATTTT.

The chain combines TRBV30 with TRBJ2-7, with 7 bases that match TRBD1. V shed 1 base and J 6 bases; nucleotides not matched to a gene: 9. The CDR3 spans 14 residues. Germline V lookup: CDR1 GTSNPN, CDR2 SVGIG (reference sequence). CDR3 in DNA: TGTGCCTGGAGTGGAAGTACAGGGGTGGCCGAGCAGTACTTC. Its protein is CAWSGSTGVAEQYF. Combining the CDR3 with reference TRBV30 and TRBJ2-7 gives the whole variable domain SQTIHQWPATLVQPVGSPLSLECTVEGTSNPNLYWYRQAAGRGLQLLFYSVGIGQISSEVPQNLSASRPQDRQFILSSKKLLLSDSGFYLCAWSGSTGVAEQYFGPGTRLTVT.

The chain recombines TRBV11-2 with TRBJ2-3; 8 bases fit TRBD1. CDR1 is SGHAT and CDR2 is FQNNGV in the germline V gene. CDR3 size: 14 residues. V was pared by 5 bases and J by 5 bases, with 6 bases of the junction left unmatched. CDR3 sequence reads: CASSKRQGQDTQYF. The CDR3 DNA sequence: TGTGCCAGCAGCAAACGACAGGGGCAAGATACGCAGTATTTT.

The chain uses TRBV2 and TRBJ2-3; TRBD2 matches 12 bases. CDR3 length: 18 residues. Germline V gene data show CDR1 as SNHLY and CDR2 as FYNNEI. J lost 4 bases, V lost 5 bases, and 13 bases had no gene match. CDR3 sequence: CASSPGLAGPLSPDTQYF. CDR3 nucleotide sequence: TGTGCCAGCAGTCCGGGACTAGCGGGCCCACTCTCCCCAGATACGCAGTATTTT.

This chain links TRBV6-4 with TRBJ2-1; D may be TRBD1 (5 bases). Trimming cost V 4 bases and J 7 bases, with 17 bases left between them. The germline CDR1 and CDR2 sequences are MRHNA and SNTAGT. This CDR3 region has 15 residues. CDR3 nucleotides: TGTGCCAGCAGTGGGGGCCTCAGGAGTTTGAATGAGCAGTTCTTC. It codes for CASSGGLRSLNEQFF.

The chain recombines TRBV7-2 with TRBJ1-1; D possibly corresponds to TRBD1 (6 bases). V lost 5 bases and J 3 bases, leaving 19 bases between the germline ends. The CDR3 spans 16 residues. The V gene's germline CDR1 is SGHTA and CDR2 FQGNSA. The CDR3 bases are TGTGCCAGCAGCCGCTGGACAGTCCTTCGGGACACTGAAGCTTTCTTT. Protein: CASSRWTVLRDTEAFF.